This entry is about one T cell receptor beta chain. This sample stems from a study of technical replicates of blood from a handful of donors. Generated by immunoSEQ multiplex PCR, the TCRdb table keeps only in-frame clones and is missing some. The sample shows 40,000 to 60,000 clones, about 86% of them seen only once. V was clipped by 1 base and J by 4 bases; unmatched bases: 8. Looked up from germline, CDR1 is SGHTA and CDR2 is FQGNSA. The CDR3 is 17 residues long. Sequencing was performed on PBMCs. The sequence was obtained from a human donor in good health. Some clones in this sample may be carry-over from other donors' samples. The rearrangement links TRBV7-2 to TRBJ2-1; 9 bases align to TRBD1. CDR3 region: CASSLGALDRGYNEQFF. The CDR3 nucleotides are TGTGCCAGCAGCTTAGGGGCCCTGGACAGGGGTTACAATGAGCAGTTCTTC.